This T cell receptor beta chain appears in the sequencing data of a study of T cells after somatic rescue of genetic block (dated by TCRdb to about 2020). Regarding the complete study: The study assessed how robust, over the long term, a T-cell system was when the system had developed through somatic rescue of a genetic block in T-cell development.

Libraries were prepared through the immunoSEQ multiplex PCR assay. TCRdb limited this immuneACCESS table to in-frame rearrangements with V and J called. A share of clones is missing; checked studies link under half to unresolved V genes, and the rest is unexplained. The sample contains 100,000 to 120,000 clones, 75% to 95% of them found a single time. Approximately 1.3% of the sample lies in the top ten. To note about this clone: The clone's antigen remains unknown. Base qualities are not recorded, but no much larger clone differs from it by a single base.

From the cysteine through the phenylalanine, the CDR3 covers 15 amino acids. Solely the CDR3 DNA is kept, with 45 bases framed from the first base. Ends trimmed: V by 2 bases, J by 4 bases; bases unmatched to a gene: 7. As encoded in the germline V gene, CDR1 is SGDLS while CDR2 is YYNGEE. The chain couples TRBV9 to TRBJ2-7, and 9 junction bases match TRBD1. Specimen: peripheral blood mononuclear cells (PBMCs). The receptor comes from a woman aged 18-29 years. The sequenced DNA is TGTGCCAGCAGCGTCACAGGGGGCGCCGGGTACGAGCAGTACTTC. This encodes CASSVTGGAGYEQYF.